These T cell receptor beta chains were read from a single sample in a study of cytomegalovirus exposure and HLA in healthy donors. Assay used: immunoSEQ multiplex PCR; TCRdb lists only in-frame clones, some missing. The profile covers about 97,000 clones, with approximately 95% appearing a single time and 0.8% to 0.9% taken by the ten largest. Sequencing was done on a sample of PBMCs. These receptors originate from a woman under 30 in good health and CMV-seronegative. CDR3s include the opening cysteine and the closing phenylalanine or tryptophan. A D gene is named only where the DNA matches it firmly. Clone size appears in some rows only: once, few, many, or a class for an expanded clone.

cdr3_nt: TGTGCCAGTAGTAGAGGACAGGCCTATAGCAATCAGCCCCAGCATTTT; cdr3_aa: CASSRGQAYSNQPQHF; v_call: TRBV19; j_call: TRBJ1-5; d_call: TRBD1; clone_size: .
cdr3_nt: TGTGCCAGCAGCTTACAGGGGTTTGGAAGAGAGACCCAGTACTTC; cdr3_aa: CASSLQGFGRETQYF; v_call: TRBV7-6; j_call: TRBJ2-5; d_call: .; clone_size: .
cdr3_nt: TGTGCCAGTAGACTGGATCAGGGAAATTCACCCCTCCACTTT; cdr3_aa: CASRLDQGNSPLHF; v_call: TRBV19; j_call: TRBJ1-6; d_call: .; clone_size: .
cdr3_nt: TGTGCCAGCAGCGTACAGGGCGCCTCGGGAGCAGATACGCAGTATTTT; cdr3_aa: CASSVQGASGADTQYF; v_call: TRBV9; j_call: TRBJ2-3; d_call: .; clone_size: .
cdr3_nt: TGCGCCAGCAGCCCCTATCCGGGTTCCGACAGTGGCTACACCTTC; cdr3_aa: CASSPYPGSDSGYTF; v_call: TRBV4-3; j_call: TRBJ1-2; d_call: .; clone_size: .
cdr3_nt: TGCGCCAGCAGCTTGGGGGAGGGGGTTCAGCCCCAGCATTTT; cdr3_aa: CASSLGEGVQPQHF; v_call: TRBV5-1; j_call: TRBJ1-5; d_call: .; clone_size: .
cdr3_nt: TGTGCCAGCAGCTCCGGACAGGGACTACACTCTGGAAACACCATATATTTT; cdr3_aa: CASSSGQGLHSGNTIYF; v_call: TRBV7-2; j_call: TRBJ1-3; d_call: TRBD1; clone_size: .
cdr3_nt: TGTGCCAGCAGTACGAGTGTGAACACTGAAGCTTTCTTT; cdr3_aa: CASSTSVNTEAFF; v_call: TRBV6-4; j_call: TRBJ1-1; d_call: .; clone_size: .
cdr3_nt: TGTGCCAGCAGCCCCGGGACTAGCGGGAGCACCGGGGAGCTGTTTTTT; cdr3_aa: CASSPGTSGSTGELFF; v_call: TRBV11-3; j_call: TRBJ2-2; d_call: TRBD2; clone_size: .
cdr3_nt: TGTGCCAGCAGCTTTGCGGGATCCTCCTACGAGCAGTACTTC; cdr3_aa: CASSFAGSSYEQYF; v_call: TRBV5-6; j_call: TRBJ2-7; d_call: .; clone_size: .
cdr3_nt: TGTGCCAGCAGCAGGCAGGGGGCGACAGATACGCAGTATTTT; cdr3_aa: CASSRQGATDTQYF; v_call: TRBV7-2; j_call: TRBJ2-3; d_call: TRBD1; clone_size: .
cdr3_nt: TGTGCCAGCAGCCAGAGGGACAGCACCTTCTATGGCTACACCTTC; cdr3_aa: CASSQRDSTFYGYTF; v_call: TRBV11-3; j_call: TRBJ1-2; d_call: TRBD1; clone_size: .
cdr3_nt: TGTGCCAGCAGCTTGTCGGCGGCCGTCCCCTACGAGCAGTACTTC; cdr3_aa: CASSLSAAVPYEQYF; v_call: TRBV7-3; j_call: TRBJ2-7; d_call: .; clone_size: .
cdr3_nt: TGTGCCAGCAGCTTAGTGGCGGGGGACGGATCGGAGACCCAGTACTTC; cdr3_aa: CASSLVAGDGSETQYF; v_call: TRBV11-2; j_call: TRBJ2-5; d_call: TRBD2; clone_size: .
cdr3_nt: TGTGCCAGCAGTTCGAGACCTAGGCTCTACGAGCAGTACTTC; cdr3_aa: CASSSRPRLYEQYF; v_call: TRBV27; j_call: TRBJ2-7; d_call: .; clone_size: once
cdr3_nt: TGTGCCAGTAGTATACGGGATGAGCAGTTCTTC; cdr3_aa: CASSIRDEQFF; v_call: TRBV19; j_call: TRBJ2-1; d_call: .; clone_size: .
cdr3_nt: TGTGCCTGGAGTGTCGGACAAAGCTATGGCTACACCTTC; cdr3_aa: CAWSVGQSYGYTF; v_call: TRBV30; j_call: TRBJ1-2; d_call: .; clone_size: .
cdr3_nt: TGTGCCATCAGGGAGACAGGGGGCTCTAACTATGGCTACACCTTC; cdr3_aa: CAIRETGGSNYGYTF; v_call: TRBV10-3; j_call: TRBJ1-2; d_call: TRBD1; clone_size: .
cdr3_nt: TGTGCCACGTTAGGAGCAGGGGGTTACGAGCAGTACTTC; cdr3_aa: CATLGAGGYEQYF; v_call: TRBV27; j_call: TRBJ2-7; d_call: TRBD1; clone_size: .
cdr3_nt: TGTGCCAGCTCACCAGGGGAGGGTGACGGCTACACCTTC; cdr3_aa: CASSPGEGDGYTF; v_call: TRBV18; j_call: TRBJ1-2; d_call: .; clone_size: .
cdr3_nt: TGTGCCAGTAGTTTGGAAGACAGGACCTTGAACACTGAAGCTTTCTTT; cdr3_aa: CASSLEDRTLNTEAFF; v_call: TRBV19; j_call: TRBJ1-1; d_call: .; clone_size: .
cdr3_nt: TGTGCCAGCAGCCGTAACGCGGGACCACCTTACCAAGAGACCCAGTACTTC; cdr3_aa: CASSRNAGPPYQETQYF; v_call: TRBV9; j_call: TRBJ2-5; d_call: .; clone_size: .
cdr3_nt: TGTGCCAGCGCCGCGGGGAGCCGCTACGAGCAGTACTTC; cdr3_aa: CASAAGSRYEQYF; v_call: TRBV19; j_call: TRBJ2-7; d_call: .; clone_size: .
cdr3_nt: TGTGCCAGCAGCTCCGACTACTTCGGTGAGCAGTTCTTC; cdr3_aa: CASSSDYFGEQFF; v_call: TRBV5-4; j_call: TRBJ2-1; d_call: .; clone_size: .
cdr3_nt: TGTGCCAGCTCACCAGCAGAAGGAGGCGAGCAGTACTTC; cdr3_aa: CASSPAEGGEQYF; v_call: TRBV18; j_call: TRBJ2-7; d_call: .; clone_size: .
cdr3_nt: TGTGCCAGCAGCTTTAAGACAGCCTACGAGCAGTACTTC; cdr3_aa: CASSFKTAYEQYF; v_call: TRBV5-6; j_call: TRBJ2-7; d_call: .; clone_size: .
cdr3_nt: TGCGCCAGCACCAAAGCCGGAGGGCTGAACACTGAAGCTTTCTTT; cdr3_aa: CASTKAGGLNTEAFF; v_call: TRBV4-1; j_call: TRBJ1-1; d_call: .; clone_size: .
cdr3_nt: TGTGCCAGCAACTCAAAGCCATTAGTCGGGACAGGGGTCCCCGGGGAGCTGTTTTTT; cdr3_aa: CASNSKPLVGTGVPGELFF; v_call: TRBV6-7; j_call: TRBJ2-2; d_call: TRBD1; clone_size: .
cdr3_nt: TGTGCCAGCATCCCCGGGAGGACCCACGGTGAGCAGTTCTTC; cdr3_aa: CASIPGRTHGEQFF; v_call: TRBV7-2; j_call: TRBJ2-1; d_call: TRBD2; clone_size: .
cdr3_nt: TGTGCCAGCGCTGACAGGCCGAGGGCTAACTATGGCTACACCTTC; cdr3_aa: CASADRPRANYGYTF; v_call: TRBV27; j_call: TRBJ1-2; d_call: .; clone_size: .
cdr3_nt: TGTGCCAGTAGTACACTACAGGGAATAGGCGGCAATCAGCCCCAGCATTTT; cdr3_aa: CASSTLQGIGGNQPQHF; v_call: TRBV19; j_call: TRBJ1-5; d_call: .; clone_size: .
cdr3_nt: TGTGCCAGTAGCCGGCATAGACAGGGGAACACTGAAGCTTTCTTT; cdr3_aa: CASSRHRQGNTEAFF; v_call: TRBV19; j_call: TRBJ1-1; d_call: TRBD1; clone_size: once
cdr3_nt: TGTGCCAGTAGCTTCTCTTTAGGGGGTTACGAGCAGTACTTC; cdr3_aa: CASSFSLGGYEQYF; v_call: TRBV19; j_call: TRBJ2-7; d_call: .; clone_size: .
cdr3_nt: TGTGCCAGCACCCCGGACCCGACGCCAACGGGGGCTTTCTTT; cdr3_aa: CASTPDPTPTGAFF; v_call: TRBV7-2; j_call: TRBJ1-1; d_call: .; clone_size: once
cdr3_nt: TGTGCCAGCAGTTCCAGGGATAACTATGGCTACACCTTC; cdr3_aa: CASSSRDNYGYTF; v_call: TRBV6-5; j_call: TRBJ1-2; d_call: .; clone_size: .
cdr3_nt: TGTGCCAGCAGTTATACTGCTGAAGCTTTCTTT; cdr3_aa: CASSYTAEAFF; v_call: TRBV6-6; j_call: TRBJ1-1; d_call: .; clone_size: .
cdr3_nt: TGTGCCAGCAGTCTAACGGACAGGGGCACTGAAGCTTTCTTT; cdr3_aa: CASSLTDRGTEAFF; v_call: TRBV6-4; j_call: TRBJ1-1; d_call: TRBD1; clone_size: .
cdr3_nt: TGTGCCAGCAGACACCGGAGCTCCTACAATGAGCAGTTCTTC; cdr3_aa: CASRHRSSYNEQFF; v_call: TRBV6-1; j_call: TRBJ2-1; d_call: .; clone_size: .
cdr3_nt: TGTGCCAGCAGTCCCGGGACAGGGGCAGGGGCCAACGTCCTGACTTTC; cdr3_aa: CASSPGTGAGANVLTF; v_call: TRBV2; j_call: TRBJ2-6; d_call: TRBD1; clone_size: .
cdr3_nt: TGTGCCAGTAGTATAGACAGGGTCCAAACTAATGAAAAACTGTTTTTT; cdr3_aa: CASSIDRVQTNEKLFF; v_call: TRBV19; j_call: TRBJ1-4; d_call: .; clone_size: once
cdr3_nt: TGTGCCAGCAGTGAATCAGCCAGGGGCACTGAAGCTTTCTTT; cdr3_aa: CASSESARGTEAFF; v_call: TRBV25-1; j_call: TRBJ1-1; d_call: .; clone_size: .
cdr3_nt: TGTGCCAGCAGCTTAATAACAGGGACTAGCGGGTACACAGATACGCAGTATTTT; cdr3_aa: CASSLITGTSGYTDTQYF; v_call: TRBV7-8; j_call: TRBJ2-3; d_call: TRBD2; clone_size: .
cdr3_nt: TGCGCCAGCAGCAGGGGGACAGAATATGGCTACACCTTC; cdr3_aa: CASSRGTEYGYTF; v_call: TRBV5-1; j_call: TRBJ1-2; d_call: TRBD1; clone_size: once
cdr3_nt: TGTGCCAGCAGTGAGTCTAGCGGGAGGGCCTACTACAATGAGCAGTTCTTC; cdr3_aa: CASSESSGRAYYNEQFF; v_call: TRBV25-1; j_call: TRBJ2-1; d_call: TRBD2; clone_size: once
cdr3_nt: TGTGCCAGCAGTTTCGGGGGGGACTACGAGCAGTACTTC; cdr3_aa: CASSFGGDYEQYF; v_call: TRBV6-1; j_call: TRBJ2-7; d_call: TRBD2; clone_size: .
cdr3_nt: TGTGCCAGCTCACCTCCTAACGTGGGACTAGCTGGCAATGAGCAGTTCTTC; cdr3_aa: CASSPPNVGLAGNEQFF; v_call: TRBV18; j_call: TRBJ2-1; d_call: TRBD2; clone_size: few
cdr3_nt: TGCGCCAGCAGGCGCACGACAGGGGATCGTGAAAAACTGTTTTTT; cdr3_aa: CASRRTTGDREKLFF; v_call: TRBV5-1; j_call: TRBJ1-4; d_call: TRBD1; clone_size: .
cdr3_nt: TGCGCCAGCAGTTCCGGGACAGGGAATTCACCCCTCCACTTT; cdr3_aa: CASSSGTGNSPLHF; v_call: TRBV5-1; j_call: TRBJ1-6; d_call: TRBD1; clone_size: .
cdr3_nt: TGTGCCAGCAGCGTTCGAGGGACTAGCGGGACAGGGGTCGCTGAGCAGTTCTTC; cdr3_aa: CASSVRGTSGTGVAEQFF; v_call: TRBV9; j_call: TRBJ2-1; d_call: TRBD2; clone_size: once
cdr3_nt: TGCGCCAGCAGCTTGGGGCGGGATACGCAGTATTTT; cdr3_aa: CASSLGRDTQYF; v_call: TRBV5-1; j_call: TRBJ2-3; d_call: .; clone_size: .
cdr3_nt: TGTGCCAGCAGAAACAGGGACTCCTACGAGCAGTACTTC; cdr3_aa: CASRNRDSYEQYF; v_call: TRBV28; j_call: TRBJ2-7; d_call: .; clone_size: once
cdr3_nt: TGCAGCGTGCGACGGGGGAACACCGGGGAGCTGTTTTTT; cdr3_aa: CSVRRGNTGELFF; v_call: TRBV29-1; j_call: TRBJ2-2; d_call: .; clone_size: .
cdr3_nt: TGTGCTAGCAGCTTAGGCTCCAGTCGCACAGATACGCAGTATTTT; cdr3_aa: CASSLGSSRTDTQYF; v_call: TRBV7-7; j_call: TRBJ2-3; d_call: .; clone_size: .
cdr3_nt: TGTGCCAGCAGCGTAGGAGATAGCTCCTACGAGCAGTACTTC; cdr3_aa: CASSVGDSSYEQYF; v_call: TRBV9; j_call: TRBJ2-7; d_call: .; clone_size: .
cdr3_nt: TGCGCCAGCAGCTTACTAGGAAATGAGCAGTTCTTC; cdr3_aa: CASSLLGNEQFF; v_call: TRBV5-1; j_call: TRBJ2-1; d_call: .; clone_size: .